This T cell receptor beta chain stems from a study of cytomegalovirus exposure and HLA in healthy donors. Study conclusions and caveats: In a later analysis, TCR association rates varied by HLA locus: DRB1 most, HLA-C fewest. There was a cluster of highly shared sequence variants that was likely a sequencing artifact.

Use of 60 Vbeta and 13 Jbeta primers characterized the PCR. Repertoires were generated with immunoSEQ multiplex PCR, while TCRdb's copy carries only in-frame clones and drops some. The sample has about 85,000 clones, approximately 80% seen once. Remarks on this clone: The antigen is unknown.

V lost 1 base to trimming and J lost 9 bases; unmatched junction nucleotides: 8. Germline V gives CDR1 KGHSH, CDR2 LQKENI. The CDR3 spans 16 residues. The sample taken for sequencing was PBMCs. The chain links TRBV18 to TRBJ2-1, with 11 bases that match TRBD1. The clonotype comes from a man over 45 in good health and CMV-seropositive. As DNA, the CDR3 is TGTGCCAGCTCACCACTTGGACAGGGGGCACAGGGTGAGCAGTTCTTC. This sequence encodes CASSPLGQGAQGEQFF.